Listed below are T cell receptor beta chains from one sample, sequenced in a study of T cell changes during pregnancy in multiple sclerosis. Clones were read by immunoSEQ multiplex PCR, and TCRdb kept only the in-frame ones, dropping some. The sample contains around 50,000 clones, around 93% of which appear only once. The source material was CD4+ T cells from peripheral blood mononuclear cells, sampled after pregnancy. These receptors were obtained from a female donor in good health, enrolled as a control in a pregnancy study. Both conserved end residues are part of each CDR3. A D gene is named only where the DNA matches it firmly. Rows may omit the clone size; those that give it use once, few, many or a size class.

j_call v_call d_call clone_size cdr3_aa cdr3_nt
TRBJ1-1 TRBV14 TRBD1 NA CASSQVPIGRGQGEAFF TGTGCCAGCAGCCAAGTTCCAATTGGCAGGGGGCAAGGTGAAGCTTTCTTT
TRBJ1-3 TRBV6-5 NA NA CASSAGESTIYF TGTGCCAGCAGTGCAGGGGAGAGCACCATATATTTT
TRBJ2-1 TRBV20-1 NA NA CSARQYNEQFF TGCAGTGCTAGACAGTACAATGAGCAGTTCTTC
TRBJ1-1 TRBV5-1 TRBD1 NA CASSVGQPPRGTEAFF TGCGCCAGCAGCGTGGGACAGCCCCCCCGTGGGACTGAAGCTTTCTTT
TRBJ1-3 TRBV18 TRBD1 once CASSPGTDSGNTIYF TGTGCCAGCTCACCCGGGACAGACTCTGGAAACACCATATATTTT
TRBJ1-2 TRBV5-4 TRBD1 NA CASSRDRGVGGYTF TGTGCCAGCAGCAGGGACAGGGGCGTCGGTGGCTACACCTTC
TRBJ2-5 TRBV7-3 TRBD2 once CASSLGLAGGPEKETQYF TGTGCCAGCAGCTTAGGGCTAGCGGGGGGGCCTGAAAAGGAGACCCAGTACTTC
TRBJ2-7 TRBV7-2 NA NA CASSFGQTYEQYF TGTGCCAGCAGCTTTGGACAGACCTACGAGCAGTACTTC
TRBJ1-6 TRBV15 TRBD1 NA CATSRVWDSPNSPLHF TGTGCCACCAGCAGAGTATGGGACAGTCCTAATTCACCCCTCCACTTT
TRBJ2-1 TRBV4-2 TRBD2 NA CASSPAASGGAREQFF TGTGCCAGCAGCCCCGCCGCTAGCGGGGGGGCTCGGGAGCAGTTCTTC
TRBJ2-3 TRBV5-6 NA NA CASRSKRGADTQYF TGTGCCAGCAGATCGAAACGCGGGGCGGATACGCAGTATTTT
TRBJ1-2 TRBV2 TRBD1 NA CASTSGQGGFLYGYTF TGTGCCAGCACCTCGGGACAGGGGGGTTTTCTGTATGGCTACACCTTC
TRBJ2-3 TRBV2 TRBD2 NA CASSSGGYRDTQYF TGTGCCAGCAGTAGCGGGGGGTATAGAGATACGCAGTATTTT
TRBJ2-1 TRBV6-4 NA NA CASSDSNPPGITYNEQFF TGTGCCAGCAGTGACTCGAATCCACCGGGGATCACCTACAATGAGCAGTTCTTC
TRBJ1-5 TRBV19 TRBD1 once CASSGSRTGGFNQPQHF TGTGCCAGTAGTGGATCACGGACAGGGGGCTTCAATCAGCCCCAGCATTTT
TRBJ1-4 TRBV29-1 NA once CSVEDQQGKEKLFF TGCAGCGTTGAAGATCAACAGGGAAAGGAAAAACTGTTTTTT
TRBJ2-2 TRBV7-3 NA NA CASSRNRNTGELFF TGTGCCAGCAGTCGTAACAGAAACACCGGGGAGCTGTTTTTT
TRBJ1-1 TRBV7-2 NA NA CASSLPLGGTEAFF TGTGCCAGCAGCCTCCCCTTGGGGGGAACTGAAGCTTTCTTT
TRBJ2-7 TRBV6-6 NA NA CASSYSTGQYEQYF TGTGCCAGCAGTTACAGTACCGGACAGTACGAGCAGTACTTC
TRBJ1-6 TRBV11-2 NA NA CASNPGGATPLHF TGTGCCAGCAACCCCGGGGGGGCCACACCCCTCCACTTT
TRBJ2-5 TRBV4-1 TRBD2 NA CASSQMSGGQETQYF TGCGCCAGCAGCCAAATGAGCGGGGGGCAAGAGACCCAGTACTTC
TRBJ1-1 TRBV4-1 TRBD1 once CASSRGLRGRNTEAFF TGCGCCAGCAGCCGGGGTTTGAGGGGGCGGAACACTGAAGCTTTCTTT
TRBJ2-7 TRBV4-1 NA NA CASSALLQGRGEQYF TGCGCCAGCAGCGCACTCTTACAGGGACGGGGCGAGCAGTACTTC
TRBJ1-3 TRBV7-9 NA NA CASSQAGGNTIYF TGTGCCAGCAGCCAAGCCGGAGGGAACACCATATATTTT
TRBJ1-1 TRBV7-3 NA few CASTDSLGGPAFF TGTGCCAGCACCGACTCGCTCGGGGGGCCGGCTTTCTTT
TRBJ1-1 TRBV7-2 NA once CASSASGGGTEAFF TGTGCCAGCAGCGCCTCGGGGGGCGGTACTGAAGCTTTCTTT
TRBJ1-1 TRBV5-1 TRBD1 few CASSFQGAPTEAFF TGCGCCAGCAGCTTCCAGGGGGCGCCTACTGAAGCTTTCTTT
TRBJ1-1 TRBV4-2 NA few CASSRRGSNTEAFF TGTGCCAGCAGCCGGAGGGGCTCGAACACTGAAGCTTTCTTT
TRBJ1-4 TRBV27 NA NA CASTRRGGRATNEKLFF TGTGCCAGCACCCGACGGGGGGGAAGGGCAACTAATGAAAAACTGTTTTTT
TRBJ2-3 TRBV18 NA NA CASSPTRGALGTDTQYF TGTGCCAGCTCACCAACACGCGGGGCCTTGGGAACAGATACGCAGTATTTT
TRBJ2-5 TRBV7-7 TRBD1 NA CASSNRGRGTQYF TGTGCTAGCAGCAACAGGGGGCGAGGGACCCAGTACTTC
TRBJ2-4 TRBV6-1 TRBD1 once CASSVLGQSGTKNIQYF TGTGCCAGCAGTGTTCTGGGACAGTCCGGGACCAAAAACATTCAGTACTTC
TRBJ2-1 TRBV5-1 TRBD2 NA CASSRRTSGVYNEQFF TGCGCCAGCAGCAGAAGGACTAGCGGAGTATACAATGAGCAGTTCTTC
TRBJ2-2 TRBV7-9 NA NA CASSLGTGELFF TGTGCCAGCAGCCTCGGGACCGGGGAGCTGTTTTTT
TRBJ2-3 TRBV11-1 TRBD2 NA CASSLGGLAGERQYF TGTGCCAGCAGCTTAGGGGGACTAGCGGGGGAGAGGCAGTATTTT
TRBJ2-1 TRBV28 TRBD2 NA CASSPKGGGGSEQFF TGTGCCAGCAGCCCTAAGGGCGGGGGAGGGAGTGAGCAGTTCTTC
TRBJ1-2 TRBV4-2 NA NA CASSHVDPSYGYTF TGTGCCAGCAGCCACGTAGACCCTAGCTATGGCTACACCTTC
TRBJ1-2 TRBV6-6 TRBD1 NA CASRDGQGFYGYTF TGTGCCAGCAGGGATGGACAGGGGTTCTATGGCTACACCTTC
TRBJ2-3 TRBV29-1 TRBD2 NA CSVEGLAGLTDTQYF TGCAGCGTTGAGGGACTAGCGGGGTTAACAGATACGCAGTATTTT
TRBJ2-4 TRBV6-1 TRBD2 once CASSEAGGEQRDF TGTGCCAGCAGTGAAGCGGGGGGGGAACAGAGGGACTTC
TRBJ2-2 TRBV5-4 TRBD1 NA CASSYRDRDTGELFF TGTGCCAGCAGCTACCGGGACAGGGACACCGGGGAGCTGTTTTTT
TRBJ2-3 TRBV29-1 TRBD2 once CSVEGVYGERGASTDTQYF TGCAGCGTTGAAGGGGTATATGGGGAGCGGGGGGCATCCACAGATACGCAGTATTTT
TRBJ1-2 TRBV19 TRBD1 NA CASSPTGTYGYTF TGTGCCAGTAGTCCGACAGGGACCTATGGCTACACCTTC